This T cell receptor beta chain was profiled in a study of shared clonotypes between healthy human individuals. TCRdb keeps only in-frame clones here, not all; method: immunoSEQ multiplex PCR. Among roughly 2 million clones listed, just under 95% were seen once. Trimming took 6 bases from V and 7 from J, leaving 9 bases between them. The CDR3 covers 12 residues. Germline V gene data show CDR1 as SNHLY and CDR2 as FYNNEI. In the case of this clone: Its antigen is not known.

Naive CD8 cells, CD45RO-negative and positively selected for CCR7, excluded terminally differentiated effector memory CD45RA+ cells. General study points: Among non-shared clonotypes, generation probabilities were lower than among those shared by all four donors. Naive CD4 clonotypes overlapped across a handful of donors at about 5%.

Sample: naive CD8+ T cells sorted from blood. The chain couples TRBV2 to TRBJ1-4; D is uncertain. This clonotype was obtained from a man between 18 and 35 years old in good health. The CDR3 DNA reads TGTGCCAGCAGGGACCTGGTTGAAAAACTGTTTTTT. Its protein is CASRDLVEKLFF.